Below are 19 T cell receptor beta chains sequenced from a single sample in a study of shared clonotypes between healthy human individuals. The data were produced by immunoSEQ multiplex PCR, yet TCRdb's version contains in-frame clones alone and is incomplete. Of some 630,000 clones listed, around 72% are singletons. The sample was memory CD4+ T cells sorted from blood. Subset here: CD45RA-negative fraction. These receptors were obtained from a woman between 25 and 40 years old in good health.

V and J are TRBV29-1 and TRBJ2-2; D not certain. There are 11 residues in the CDR3. The V end lost 5 bases, the J end lost 4 bases, and 5 bases lay between the germline ends. CDR1 SQVTM and CDR2 ANQGSEA come from the germline V gene. The CDR3 DNA is TGCAGCGTTACACTCACCGGGGAGCTGTTTTTT. Amino acids: CSVTLTGELFF.

Only a few counts were recorded for this clone. The chain recombines TRBV30 with TRBJ1-1, with D perhaps TRBD1 (5 bases). In germline, CDR1 is GTSNPN, CDR2 SVGIG (reference sequence). This CDR3 has 15 residues. V gave up 1 base and J gave up 1 base, with 13 bases separating them. CDR3 bases: TGTGCCTGGAGTGCGTACGAGGGGCGGAACACTGAAGCTTTCTTT. Its protein is CAWSAYEGRNTEAFF.

This chain links TRBV29-1 with TRBJ1-2; D not certain. The germline V gene encodes CDR1 SQVTM and CDR2 ANQGSEA. Trimming shortened V by 3 bases and J by 2 bases, and 7 bases separated the two germline ends. The CDR3 totals 12 residues. In DNA form, the CDR3 reads TGCAGCGTTGACTCCATAAACTATGGCTACACCTTC. Translating it yields CSVDSINYGYTF. Using reference TRBV29-1 and TRBJ1-2 for the parts outside the CDR3, the full variable domain is SAVISQKPSRDICQRGTSLTIQCQVDSQVTMMFWYRQQPGQSLTLIATANQGSEATYESGFVIDKFPISRPNLTFSTLTVSNMSPEDSSIYLCSVDSINYGYTFGSGTRLTVV.

The chain couples TRBV28 to TRBJ1-5; tentative D call: TRBD1 (6 bases). V was shortened by 0 bases and J by 2 bases, with 11 bases between the two germline ends. Germline assignment: CDR1 MDHEN and CDR2 SYDVKM. The CDR3 totals 16 residues. The CDR3, as DNA: TGTGCCAGCAGTTTATGGGGGGCGCGTGGCAATCAGCCCCAGCATTTT. The encoded protein is CASSLWGARGNQPQHF.

The count of this clone is one. The rearrangement links TRBV7-8 to TRBJ2-4, with 12 bases aligning to TRBD2. After removal of 4 bases from V and 2 bases from J, the junction contained 6 bases not matched to a gene. This CDR3 is built from 17 residues. Germline-derived CDR1 and CDR2 are SGHVS and FQNEAQ. The CDR3 bases are TGTGCCAGCAGCTCTACGACTAGCGGGAGCACCAAAAACATTCAGTACTTC. It encodes CASSSTTSGSTKNIQYF. Using reference TRBV7-8 and TRBJ2-4 for the parts outside the CDR3, the full variable domain is GAGVSQSPRYKVAKRGQDVALRCDPISGHVSLFWYQQALGQGPEFLTYFQNEAQLDKSGLPSDRFFAERPEGSVSTLKIQRTQQEDSAVYLCASSSTTSGSTKNIQYFGAGTRLSVL.

The chain links TRBV5-4 to TRBJ1-1; weak D call: TRBD1 (5 bases). Between the trimmed V and J ends, which lost 0 bases and 1 base, there was a span of 10 bases. The CDR3 sequence is 15 residues long. Germline CDR1 SGHNT, CDR2 YYREEE (reference sequence). The CDR3 DNA is TGTGCCAGCAGCTTGGCCGCCCAGGGGAACACTGAAGCTTTCTTT. The encoded protein is CASSLAAQGNTEAFF.

V gene TRBV4-2 combines with J gene TRBJ2-2; the match to TRBD2 covers 9 bases. This CDR3 is 18 amino acids long. V was clipped by 5 bases and J by 7 bases; unmatched bases: 17. CDR1 and CDR2 from the germline V gene are LGHNA and YNFKEQ. Here the CDR3 reads CASSSMASGTGLGGELFF. The CDR3 DNA is TGTGCCAGCAGCTCAATGGCTAGCGGGACTGGTCTGGGCGGGGAGCTGTTTTTT.

In the case of this clone: The identical CDR3 is also encoded by other nucleotide sequences in the sample. J is TRBJ2-7 and V is TRBV27; D unclear. This CDR3 region has 13 residues. V dropped 4 bases and J dropped 0 bases, with 7 bases sitting between them. Germline CDR1 reads MNHEY; CDR2 reads SMNVEV (reference sequence). The chain's CDR3 is CASSSLDSYEQYF. The CDR3, as DNA: TGTGCCAGCAGTTCGTTAGACTCCTACGAGCAGTACTTC.

The J gene is TRBJ2-5, the V gene TRBV4-2, with 10 positions matching TRBD2. Looked up from germline, CDR1 is LGHNA and CDR2 is YNFKEQ. V was pared by 0 bases and J by 3 bases, with 1 base of the junction left unmatched. The CDR3 covers 15 residues. The CDR3 DNA sequence: TGTGCCAGCAGCCAAGATCTAGCGGGAGAAGAGACCCAGTACTTC. Amino acid sequence: CASSQDLAGEETQYF.

This chain joins TRBV5-1 and TRBJ2-2; possible D gene TRBD1, 6 bases. V was clipped by 0 bases and J by 5 bases, with 11 bases between them. This CDR3 is 15 amino acids long. The V gene's germline CDR1 is SGHRS and CDR2 YFSETQ. The CDR3 DNA follows: TGCGCCAGCAGCTTGGGGACAGACCTGACCGGGGAGCTGTTTTTT. Protein sequence: CASSLGTDLTGELFF.

This clone has a count of ten or more. V and J are TRBV2 and TRBJ1-2; no firm D call. The CDR3 runs 13 residues. Germline V gives CDR1 SNHLY, CDR2 FYNNEI. Deletions cut 7 bases from V and 3 bases from J, with 12 bases between. The CDR3 here is CASNGRPDYGYTF. The CDR3 DNA reads as TGTGCCAGCAACGGGCGCCCGGACTATGGCTACACCTTC.

The gene calls are TRBV2 and TRBJ2-1; D gene uncertain. The CDR3 spans 13 residues. V dropped 7 bases and J dropped 0 bases, with 7 bases sitting between them. CDR1 SNHLY and CDR2 FYNNEI come from the germline V gene. The CDR3 DNA sequence: TGTGCCAGCATGCCTAGCTCCTACAATGAGCAGTTCTTC. This gives the protein CASMPSSYNEQFF.

The V call is TRBV11-2, the J call TRBJ2-7; 13 positions agree with TRBD2. V lost 5 bases, J lost 1 base, and 8 bases stayed unmatched. The V gene's germline CDR1 is SGHAT and CDR2 FQNNGV. The CDR3 consists of 17 residues. CDR3 in DNA: TGTGCCAGCAGCCTGCCACTAGCGGGAGGGAGGTCCTACGAGCAGTACTTC. This encodes CASSLPLAGGRSYEQYF.

J is TRBJ1-2 and V is TRBV7-2, with D possibly being TRBD1 (6 bases). The germline gives CDR1 SGHTA, CDR2 FQGNSA. This CDR3 is 13 amino acids long. Trimming left V 6 bases short and J 6 bases short, with 14 bases between. CDR3: CASRGGTLDGYTF. Written as DNA, the CDR3 is TGTGCCAGCAGGGGAGGGACACTCGATGGCTACACCTTC.

This clone showed up just a few times. The chain is built from TRBV10-1 and TRBJ2-2; D not certain. The CDR3 length is 14 residues. V was pared by 4 bases and J by 2 bases, with 8 bases between. Per germline, CDR1 WNHNN and CDR2 SYGVQD (reference sequence). For the CDR3, the DNA is TGCGCCAGCAGTGTTAGCTATAACACCGGGGAGCTGTTTTTT. Translated, it gives CASSVSYNTGELFF.

The V gene is TRBV12-2, the J gene TRBJ2-7; the table's TRBD2 call for D was not verified on the DNA. TRBV12-2 is an annotated pseudogene. CDR3 length: 16 residues. CDR3 sequence (DNA): TGTGCAAGTCGCTTAGCGCGAAATAACCTCGACTACGAGCAGTACTTC. Protein: CASRLARNNLDYEQYF.

V is TRBV20-1 and J is TRBJ2-1; D is perhaps TRBD2 (6 bases). Trimming removed 0 bases from V and 15 bases from J, with 12 bases in between. This CDR3 is 11 amino acids long. Germline lookup yields CDR1 DFQATT and CDR2 SNEGSKA (reference sequence). The CDR3 region is CSARELAPSFF. The CDR3 coding sequence is TGCAGTGCTAGAGAACTAGCCCCGTCGTTCTTC.

This chain uses TRBV7-2 with TRBJ2-1, with D tentatively TRBD2 (6 bases). Germline loops: CDR1 SGHTA, CDR2 FQGNSA. The ends were cut back, 2 bases at V and 0 bases at J, with 8 bases in the middle. CDR3 length equals 15 residues. The DNA of the CDR3 is TGTGCCAGCAGCTTATCCGGGAGCTCCTACAATGAGCAGTTCTTC. Residues: CASSLSGSSYNEQFF. The full variable domain, with the rest looked up from reference TRBV7-2 and TRBJ2-1, is GAGVSQSPSNKVTEKGKDVELRCDPISGHTALYWYRQSLGQGLEFLIYFQGNSAPDKSGLPSDRFSAERTGGSVSTLTIQRTQQEDSAVYLCASSLSGSSYNEQFFGPGTRLTVL.

A note on this clone: A much bigger clone sits one base away, suggesting this may be a read error. The chain employs TRBV6-4 and TRBJ1-2; 7 bases map to TRBD1. Trimming cost V 5 bases and J 4 bases; bases outside gene matches: 4. Per the germline V gene, CDR1 is MRHNA and CDR2 is SNTAGT. The CDR3 contains 13 residues. The CDR3 nucleotides read TGTGCCAGCAGTTTGACAGGGACCTATGGCTACACCTTC. Encoded protein: CASSLTGTYGYTF.